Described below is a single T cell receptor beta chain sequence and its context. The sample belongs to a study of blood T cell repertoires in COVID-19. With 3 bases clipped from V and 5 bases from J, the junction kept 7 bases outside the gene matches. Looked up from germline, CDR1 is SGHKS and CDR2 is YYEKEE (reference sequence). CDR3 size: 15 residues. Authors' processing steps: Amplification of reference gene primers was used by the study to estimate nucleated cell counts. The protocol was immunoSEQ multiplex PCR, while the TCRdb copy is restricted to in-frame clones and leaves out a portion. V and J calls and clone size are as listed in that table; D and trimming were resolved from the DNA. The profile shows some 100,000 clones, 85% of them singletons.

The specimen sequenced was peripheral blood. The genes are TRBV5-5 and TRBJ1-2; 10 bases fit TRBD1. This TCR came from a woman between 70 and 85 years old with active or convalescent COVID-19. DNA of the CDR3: TGTGCCAGCAGCTATGTTCCGGGACAGGGGTATGGCTACACCTTC. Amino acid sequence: CASSYVPGQGYGYTF.